This TCR beta chain was captured by sequencing in a study of blood T cells in healthy people across ages. Whole-study findings and limits: Both higher diversity and more naive CD4+ cells marked long-lived donors when set against aged donors.

Notes on this clonotype: What it binds is not known.

A sample-barcoded 5' primer and a J-beta primer mix were used in a second PCR of roughly 7 to 11 cycles. TCRdb passed the 5' RACE reads through MiXCR, listing each CDR3 protein once. The data show around 1,500,000 distinct CDR3 sequences, about 43% seen once. The TCR originated in a woman younger than 30 in good health. The specimen was blood.

In nucleotides, the CDR3 is TGCAGTGCTAGAGTCCCGGCCCACCACAACTACGAGCAGTACTTC. Protein product: CSARVPAHHNYEQYF. The genes are TRBV20-1 and TRBJ2-5; the D is unclear. The DNA end is more similar to TRBJ2-7, so the J call may be wrong. Germline V gene sequence: CDR1 DFQATT, CDR2 SNEGSKA (reference sequence). The length of the CDR3 is 15 residues.